These T cell receptor beta chains were read from a single sample in a study of blood T cell repertoires in COVID-19. Assay: immunoSEQ multiplex PCR; the TCRdb copy retains only in-frame clones and omits some. The sample shows about 27,000 clones, over 75% of them seen only once. Sequencing input: peripheral blood. The receptors stem from a human donor with active COVID-19. The donor label of this sample is uncertain. Both conserved end residues are part of each CDR3. A D gene is named only where the DNA matches it firmly. Clone size is shown for a subset of rows, as once, few, many or a class of expanded clone.

>NA|TRBJ2-1|TRBV27|23|TRBD2
CASSLSVAPLGLAGGETYNEQFF
TGTGCCAGCAGTTTATCGGTTGCCCCTCTGGGACTAGCGGGAGGCGAGACCTACAATGAGCAGTTCTTC
>NA|TRBJ2-2|TRBV5-8|17|TRBD1
CASSLPTGRDRAGELFF
TGTGCCAGCAGCTTGCCCACAGGAAGGGACAGGGCCGGGGAGCTGTTTTTT
>NA|TRBJ2-7|TRBV28|10|NA
CASSNHEQYF
TGTGCCAGCAGCAATCACGAGCAGTACTTC
>NA|TRBJ1-5|TRBV3-1/TRBV3-2|14|NA
CASSRLYSNQPQHF
TGTGCCAGCAGCCGCCTATATAGCAATCAGCCCCAGCATTTT
>NA|TRBJ2-2|TRBV15|16|NA
CATSRVEALRSGELFF
TGTGCCACCAGCAGAGTGGAGGCACTAAGGTCCGGGGAGCTGTTTTTT
>NA|TRBJ1-1|TRBV6-1|12|NA
CASSEGGAEAFF
TGTGCCAGCAGTGAAGGAGGAGCTGAAGCTTTCTTT
>NA|TRBJ2-7|TRBV20-1|15|TRBD2
CSASSPSGINYEQYF
TGCAGTGCTAGTAGCCCTAGCGGAATTAACTACGAGCAGTACTTC
>NA|TRBJ2-5|TRBV28|17|TRBD2
CASSSGLAGTAQETQYF
TGTGCCAGCAGTTCGGGACTAGCGGGAACTGCCCAAGAGACCCAGTACTTC
>NA|TRBJ2-3|TRBV14|16|TRBD2
CASSQERLAGVDTQYF
TGTGCCAGCAGCCAAGAGCGACTAGCGGGAGTGGATACGCAGTATTTT
>NA|TRBJ1-1|TRBV27|15|NA
CASSSRTAINTEAFF
TGTGCCAGCAGTTCCCGGACAGCAATTAACACTGAAGCTTTCTTT
>NA|TRBJ2-3|TRBV7-3|15|TRBD2
CASSIAGGLTDTQYF
TGTGCCAGCAGCATAGCGGGAGGGCTCACAGATACGCAGTATTTT
>few|TRBJ1-2|TRBV27|13|NA
CASRLSGAGGYTF
TGTGCCAGCAGGTTGTCAGGGGCTGGTGGCTACACCTTC
>NA|TRBJ2-3|TRBV5-1|14|NA
CASSPGTSTDTQYF
TGCGCCAGCAGTCCGGGGACAAGCACAGATACGCAGTATTTT
>NA|TRBJ2-7|TRBV6-1|15|TRBD2
CASSESSGRFYEQYF
TGTGCCAGCAGTGAGTCTAGCGGGAGGTTCTACGAGCAGTACTTC
>NA|TRBJ1-4|TRBV18|14|NA
CASSPTGLNEKLFF
TGTGCCAGCTCACCAACAGGGCTTAATGAAAAACTGTTTTTT
>NA|TRBJ2-7|TRBV7-7|16|TRBD1
CASSPSMDRSSYEQYF
TGTGCTAGCAGCCCGTCCATGGACAGGAGCTCCTACGAGCAGTACTTC
>NA|TRBJ2-1|TRBV2|15|TRBD2
CASSRTSGSVNEQFF
TGTGCCAGCAGTCGGACTAGCGGGAGTGTAAATGAGCAGTTCTTC
>NA|TRBJ2-2|TRBV5-4|14|TRBD1
CASSKAGGPGELFF
TGTGCCAGCAGCAAGGCAGGGGGCCCCGGGGAGCTGTTTTTT
>few|TRBJ1-6|TRBV5-4|15|NA
CASSQGPAGNSPLHF
TGTGCCAGCAGCCAAGGTCCCGCGGGGAATTCACCCCTCCACTTT
>NA|TRBJ2-5|TRBV30|13|TRBD1
CAWSGSIVDREYF
TGTGCCTGGAGTGGTTCCATTGTAGACAGGGAGTACTTC
>NA|TRBJ2-1|TRBV7-8|15|NA
CASSSNERLNNEQFF
TGTGCCAGCAGCTCCAACGAACGCCTAAACAATGAGCAGTTCTTC
>NA|TRBJ1-5|TRBV7-9|15|TRBD1
CASSPGGYSNQPQHF
TGTGCCAGCAGCCCAGGGGGATATAGCAATCAGCCCCAGCATTTT
>NA|TRBJ1-1|TRBV7-2|14|NA
CASSLVGGNTEAFF
TGTGCCAGCAGCTTAGTAGGGGGAAACACTGAAGCTTTCTTT
>NA|TRBJ2-3|TRBV19|20|TRBD2
CASSIRTHHGLAGGQDTQYF
TGTGCCAGTAGTATCCGGACACACCACGGACTAGCGGGGGGGCAAGATACGCAGTATTTT
>few|TRBJ2-2|TRBV10-1|15|NA
CASSESVGGLGELFF
TGCGCCAGCAGTGAGTCCGTAGGAGGGCTCGGGGAGCTGTTTTTT
>few|TRBJ1-3|TRBV10-1|16|TRBD1
CASSPGQGRAGNTIYF
TGCGCCAGCAGTCCTGGACAGGGGAGGGCTGGAAACACCATATATTTT
>NA|TRBJ2-3|TRBV11-2|13|NA
CASSFESPDTQYF
TGTGCCAGCAGCTTCGAAAGCCCAGATACGCAGTATTTT
>NA|TRBJ1-1|TRBV27|15|TRBD1
CASSLGTGGLAEAFF
TGTGCCAGCAGTTTGGGGACAGGGGGCTTAGCTGAAGCTTTCTTT
>once|TRBJ1-3|TRBV3-1/TRBV3-2|16|NA
CASSLKPISSGNTIYF
TGTGCCAGCAGCCTAAAACCTATTAGCTCTGGAAACACCATATATTTT
>NA|TRBJ2-7|TRBV7-9|15|TRBD2
CASSGQSSGRYEQYF
TGTGCCAGCAGCGGCCAATCTAGCGGGAGGTACGAGCAGTACTTC
>once|TRBJ2-7|TRBV4-3|14|NA
CASSQDSRGGEQYF
TGCGCCAGCAGCCAAGATTCCAGGGGTGGCGAGCAGTACTTC